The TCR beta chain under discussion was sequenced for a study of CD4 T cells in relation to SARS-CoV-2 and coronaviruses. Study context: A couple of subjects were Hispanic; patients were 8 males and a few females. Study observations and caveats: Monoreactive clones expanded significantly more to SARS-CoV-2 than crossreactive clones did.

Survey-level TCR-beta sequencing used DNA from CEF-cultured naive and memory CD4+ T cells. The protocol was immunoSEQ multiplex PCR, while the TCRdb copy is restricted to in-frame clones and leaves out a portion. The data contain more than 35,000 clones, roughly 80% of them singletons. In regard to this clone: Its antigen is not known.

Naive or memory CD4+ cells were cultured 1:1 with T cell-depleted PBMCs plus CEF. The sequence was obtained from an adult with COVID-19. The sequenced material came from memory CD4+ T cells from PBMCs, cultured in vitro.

The CDR3 sequence is CASSYRTGPRNNEQFF. CDR3 in DNA: TGTGCCAGCTCATACCGGACAGGGCCACGAAACAATGAGCAGTTCTTC. This chain links TRBV18 with TRBJ2-1; the match to TRBD1 covers 8 bases. Germline V lookup: CDR1 KGHSH, CDR2 LQKENI. The CDR3 length is 16 residues. Trimming cost V 5 bases and J 5 bases; bases outside gene matches: 11.